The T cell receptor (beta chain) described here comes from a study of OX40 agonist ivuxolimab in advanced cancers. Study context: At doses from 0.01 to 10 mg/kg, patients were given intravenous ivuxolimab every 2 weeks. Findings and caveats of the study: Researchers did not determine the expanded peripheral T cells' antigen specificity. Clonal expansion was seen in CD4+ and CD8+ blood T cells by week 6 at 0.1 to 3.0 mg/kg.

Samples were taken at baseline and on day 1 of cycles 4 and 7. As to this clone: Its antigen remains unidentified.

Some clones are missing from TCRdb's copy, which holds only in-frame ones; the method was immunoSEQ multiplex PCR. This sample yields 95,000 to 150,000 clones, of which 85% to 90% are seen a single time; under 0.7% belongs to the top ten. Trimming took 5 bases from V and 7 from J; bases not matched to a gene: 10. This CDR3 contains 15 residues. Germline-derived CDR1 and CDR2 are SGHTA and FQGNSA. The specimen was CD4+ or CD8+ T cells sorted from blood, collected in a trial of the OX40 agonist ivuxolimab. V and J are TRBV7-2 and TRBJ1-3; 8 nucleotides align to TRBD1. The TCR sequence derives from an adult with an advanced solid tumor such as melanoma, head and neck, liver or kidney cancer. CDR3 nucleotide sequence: TGTGCCAGCAGCGCGGACAGGGTGAGGGGGAACACCATATATTTT. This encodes CASSADRVRGNTIYF.